This TCR beta chain was sequenced during a study of OX40 agonist ivuxolimab in advanced cancers. Study conclusions and caveats: In a subset of nonresponders, normalized T-cell clonal expansion was also low.

Trimming took 6 bases from V and 1 from J; bases not matched to a gene: 5. CDR1 MNHEY and CDR2 SMNVEV come from the germline V gene (reference sequence). This CDR3 contains 15 residues. Measured with immunoSEQ multiplex PCR; TCRdb has only the in-frame clones, and not every one. This sample has 35,000 to 50,000 clones, with approximately 86% found just once. To note about this clone: The target antigen is unknown.

The TCR sequence derives from an adult with an advanced solid tumor such as melanoma, head and neck, liver or kidney cancer. Sequenced here: CD4+ or CD8+ T cells sorted from blood, sampled in a trial of the OX40 agonist ivuxolimab. The rearrangement links TRBV27 to TRBJ2-2; TRBD2 matches at 7 bases. CDR3 loop: CASSPLAGNTGELFF. CDR3 sequence (DNA): TGTGCCAGCAGCCCCTTAGCGGGGAACACCGGGGAGCTGTTTTTT.